This T cell receptor beta chain came from a study of T cell repertoires in cytomegalovirus infection. Study-wide results and caveats: The ex vivo response showed dominance by HLA-C-restricted CMV-specific TCR beta clonotypes. The cumulative frequency of public TCR beta families identified carriers of CMV plus the relevant HLA.

TCRdb analysed the reads with MiXCR anew, one entry per CDR3 protein. The repertoire holds about 530,000 distinct CDR3 sequences, with about 26% as singletons. After removal of 1 base from V and 9 bases from J, the junction contained 5 bases not matched to a gene. CDR1 is LGHNT and CDR2 is FRNRAP in the germline V gene. This CDR3 contains 13 residues. This clonotype came up a few times. The antigen remains undetermined. The receptor was derived from a human donor in good health (CMV status not recorded). Some clones in this sample may be carry-over from other donors' samples. This sequence joins TRBV12-5 and TRBJ2-5; 7 nucleotides agree with TRBD1. Sequencing input: PBMCs. The CDR3 bases are TGTGCTAGTGGTTTGGAACAGGGGTGGTCCCAGTACTTC. It specifies CASGLEQGWSQYF.